The T cell receptor beta chain under discussion was sequenced for a study of read filtering for tumor transcriptome and immune sequencing. Study-wide background: Per sample, TCR-region reads ranged about 4 to 11 million by IR-seq, roughly 80 to 1273 by RNA-seq.

V lost 7 bases and J lost 4, with 13 bases in between. The CDR3 runs to 13 residues. Germline CDR1 is SQVTM and CDR2 is ANQGSEA. Many counts were recorded for this clonotype. Every patient had bone marrow sampled while the disease was active. From approximately 430 ng of RNA, a library with molecular barcoded alpha/delta and beta/gamma adaptors was made. TCRdb independently ran MiXCR on the reads; one entry per CDR3 protein. The table has tens of thousands of distinct CDR3 sequences, roughly 19% seen once; the top ten hold 15%. This sequence originates from a donor aged 40 or older with multiple myeloma. Source material: a population of CD138-negative cells sorted from bone marrow. This rearrangement joins TRBV29-1 to TRBJ2-2; a weak D match, TRBD1 (7 bases). DNA for the CDR3: TGCAGCGCCGCAGGGGGGATCACCGGGGAGCTGTTTTTT. Encoded protein: CSAAGGITGELFF.